A selection of T cell receptor beta chains follows, all from one sample in a study of CD8 T cells in ankylosing spondylitis. TCRdb called the 5' RACE reads again in MiXCR, with one record for every CDR3 protein. This sample yields hundreds of thousands of distinct CDR3 sequences, of which over 15% are seen a single time; approximately 0.93% belongs to the top ten. The sequenced sample was blood, either unsorted or a sorted T cell fraction (not recorded which). Receptors originate from a male donor with ankylosing spondylitis. Each CDR3 is given with its conserved first and last residue. D genes are given only for firm matches. Size is omitted from some rows. Given values are once, few, many or a class for expanded clones.

clone size,J gene,V gene,D gene,CDR3 protein,CDR3 DNA
few,TRBJ2-7,TRBV20-1,TRBD2,CSPTQGTRVYEQYF,TGCAGTCCTACCCAGGGGACTAGAGTCTACGAGCAGTACTTC
-,TRBJ2-5,TRBV5-1,-,CASSLNPQLEGPKPQYF,TGCGCCAGCAGCTTGAATCCCCAGTTGGAGGGGCCAAAGCCCCAGTACTTC
few,TRBJ1-5,TRBV19,-,CASSIRTGSYSNQPQHF,TGTGCCAGTAGTATCCGTACAGGGTCCTATAGCAATCAGCCCCAGCATTTT
few,TRBJ1-4,TRBV6-5,-,CASSFGGASEKLFF,TGTGCCAGCAGTTTCGGGGGCGCAAGTGAAAAACTGTTTTTT
many,TRBJ2-5,TRBV20-1,TRBD2,CSAREAGTSGRAETQYF,TGCAGTGCTAGAGAAGCCGGGACTAGCGGGAGGGCGGAGACCCAGTACTTC
many,TRBJ2-7,TRBV3-1,-,CASSHLDSEQYF,TGTGCCAGCAGCCATCTGGACAGCGAGCAGTACTTC
few,TRBJ1-1,TRBV9,-,CASSVDPLSSAFF,TGTGCCAGCAGCGTAGATCCCTTGTCGTCAGCTTTCTTT
-,TRBJ1-5,TRBV29-1,-,CSVRVPNQPQHF,TGCAGCGTACGAGTTCCCAATCAGCCCCAGCATTTT
few,TRBJ2-5,TRBV10-2,TRBD2,CASSGQRGVQETQYF,TGCGCCAGCAGCGGTCAGCGGGGGGTACAAGAGACCCAGTACTTC
many,TRBJ2-3,TRBV15,TRBD2,CATSRTRGTSGTDTQYF,TGTGCCACCAGCAGAACAAGGGGGACTAGCGGCACAGATACGCAGTATTTT
few,TRBJ2-3,TRBV12-3/TRBV12-4,-,CASSFAGGPPDTQYF,TGTGCCAGCAGTTTCGCGGGCGGCCCCCCAGATACGCAGTATTTT
-,TRBJ2-6,TRBV11-2,-,CASSLVGRPSSGANVLTF,TGTGCCAGCAGCTTAGTGGGCAGGCCGAGCTCTGGGGCCAACGTCCTGACTTTC
-,TRBJ2-2,TRBV11-3,TRBD2,CASSLKRGGAPGELFF,TGTGCCAGCAGCTTAAAGCGCGGGGGGGCCCCCGGGGAGCTGTTTTTT
many,TRBJ2-1,TRBV5-1,-,CASSLDGGALFPEQFF,TGCGCCAGCAGCTTGGACGGAGGGGCTTTATTCCCCGAGCAGTTCTTC
many,TRBJ1-4,TRBV12-3/TRBV12-4,-,CASNSTLKVVRTNEKLFF,TGTGCCAGCAATTCTACACTGAAAGTCGTCCGGACTAATGAAAAACTGTTTTTT
few,TRBJ1-1,TRBV15,-,CATSSRFWEGNTEAFF,TGTGCCACCAGCAGCCGATTCTGGGAGGGGAACACTGAAGCTTTCTTT
many,TRBJ1-2,TRBV12-3/TRBV12-4,TRBD1,CASSFSDRDGYGYTF,TGTGCCAGCAGCTTCAGTGACAGGGACGGATATGGCTACACCTTC
-,TRBJ2-1,TRBV7-2,-,CASSPLQGGSYNEQFF,TGTGCCAGCAGCCCTTTACAGGGTGGCTCCTACAATGAGCAGTTCTTC
-,TRBJ2-7,TRBV28,TRBD1,CASRLIGQGSYEQYF,TGTGCCAGCAGGTTGATAGGACAGGGGTCCTACGAGCAGTACTTC
-,TRBJ2-7,TRBV6-1,TRBD1,CASRRSRDRGYEQYF,TGTGCCAGCAGGCGCAGCCGGGACAGGGGTTACGAGCAGTACTTC